This T cell receptor (beta chain) was observed in a study of OX40 agonist ivuxolimab in advanced cancers. Deletions cut 4 bases from V and 0 bases from J, with 6 bases between. CDR1 and CDR2 (germline): SQVTM, ANQGSEA. The CDR3 is made up of 12 amino acids. Clones were sequenced by immunoSEQ multiplex PCR, and TCRdb holds only the in-frame ones, with some missing. The sample includes 65,000 to 75,000 clones, 92% of them seen just once. The source of this sequence is an adult with an advanced solid tumor such as melanoma, head and neck, liver or kidney cancer. The source was CD4+ or CD8+ T cells sorted from blood, collected in a trial of the OX40 agonist ivuxolimab. The gene calls are TRBV29-1 and TRBJ1-1; no clear D. The chain's CDR3 is CSVVRLNTEAFF. DNA of the CDR3: TGCAGCGTTGTAAGGTTGAACACTGAAGCTTTCTTT. The full variable domain, rest sourced from reference TRBV29-1 and TRBJ1-1, is SAVISQKPSRDICQRGTSLTIQCQVDSQVTMMFWYRQQPGQSLTLIATANQGSEATYESGFVIDKFPISRPNLTFSTLTVSNMSPEDSSIYLCSVVRLNTEAFFGQGTRLTVV.